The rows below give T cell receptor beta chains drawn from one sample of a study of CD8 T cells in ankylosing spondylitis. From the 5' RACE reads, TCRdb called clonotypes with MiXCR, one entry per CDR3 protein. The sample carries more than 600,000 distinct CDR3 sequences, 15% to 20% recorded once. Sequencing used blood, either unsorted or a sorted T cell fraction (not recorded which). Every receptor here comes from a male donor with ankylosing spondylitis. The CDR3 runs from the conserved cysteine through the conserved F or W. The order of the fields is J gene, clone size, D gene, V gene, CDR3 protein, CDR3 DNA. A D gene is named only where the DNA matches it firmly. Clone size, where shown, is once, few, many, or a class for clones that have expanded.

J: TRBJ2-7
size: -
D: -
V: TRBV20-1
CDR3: CSARGWGSGEQYF
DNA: TGCAGTGCTAGAGGTTGGGGATCGGGCGAGCAGTACTTC

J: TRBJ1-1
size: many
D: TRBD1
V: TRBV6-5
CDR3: CASSWSGQGNTEAFF
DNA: TGTGCCAGCAGTTGGTCGGGACAGGGGAACACTGAAGCTTTCTTT

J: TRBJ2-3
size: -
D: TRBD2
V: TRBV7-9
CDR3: CASKGLAGGGDTQYF
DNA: TGTGCCAGCAAGGGACTAGCGGGGGGAGGAGATACGCAGTATTTT

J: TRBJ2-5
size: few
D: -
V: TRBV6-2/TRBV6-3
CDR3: CASSYPTAPQETQYF
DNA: TGTGCCAGCAGTTACCCGACTGCCCCCCAAGAGACCCAGTACTTC

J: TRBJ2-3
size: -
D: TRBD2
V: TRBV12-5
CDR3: CASGSPGTSGPLGTQYF
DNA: TGTGCTAGTGGTTCGCCAGGGACTAGCGGACCCCTGGGTACGCAGTATTTT

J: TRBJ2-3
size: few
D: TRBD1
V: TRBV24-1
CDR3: CATSDPQGNAVPDTQYF
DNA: TGTGCCACCAGTGACCCACAGGGGAATGCGGTGCCAGATACGCAGTATTTT

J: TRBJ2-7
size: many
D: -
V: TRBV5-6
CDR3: CASSLGRLTYEQYF
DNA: TGTGCCAGCAGCTTGGGGCGGCTTACCTACGAGCAGTACTTC

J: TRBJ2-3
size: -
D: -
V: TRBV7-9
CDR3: CASSFSRGDTQYF
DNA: TGTGCCAGCAGCTTTTCCCGGGGAGATACGCAGTATTTT

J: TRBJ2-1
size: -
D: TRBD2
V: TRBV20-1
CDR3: CSARDGVTGGPDEQFF
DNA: TGCAGTGCTAGAGATGGCGTAACGGGAGGGCCGGATGAGCAGTTCTTC

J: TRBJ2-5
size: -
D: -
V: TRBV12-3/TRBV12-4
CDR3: CASSFGRGPPKQETQYF
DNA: TGTGCCAGCAGTTTCGGTCGGGGACCTCCCAAACAAGAGACCCAGTACTTC

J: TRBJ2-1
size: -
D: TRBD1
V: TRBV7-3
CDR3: CASSSGTGGPQNEQFF
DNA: TGTGCCAGCAGCTCGGGGACAGGGGGCCCTCAGAATGAGCAGTTCTTC

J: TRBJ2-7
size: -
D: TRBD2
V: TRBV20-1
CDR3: CSAQGLAGGAYEQYF
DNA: TGCAGTGCTCAGGGACTAGCGGGAGGGGCATACGAGCAGTACTTC

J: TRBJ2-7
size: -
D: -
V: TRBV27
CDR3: CASSRGLASSYEQYF
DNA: TGTGCCAGCAGCCGAGGACTGGCTAGCTCCTACGAGCAGTACTTC

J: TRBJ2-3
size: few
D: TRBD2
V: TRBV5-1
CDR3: CASSLVAGGMDTQYF
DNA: TGCGCCAGCAGCTTGGTTGCGGGAGGGATGGATACGCAGTATTTT

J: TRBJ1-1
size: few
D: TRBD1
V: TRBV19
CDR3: CATRPGTENEAFF
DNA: TGTGCCACGCGACCCGGGACAGAGAACGAAGCTTTCTTT

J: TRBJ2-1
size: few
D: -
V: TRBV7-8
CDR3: CASSLISSGSRQQFF
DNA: TGTGCCAGCAGCTTAATCTCGTCCGGGAGCCGTCAGCAGTTCTTC

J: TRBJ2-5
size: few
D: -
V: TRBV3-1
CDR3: CASSQPGRETQYF
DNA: TGTGCCAGCAGCCAACCGGGCAGGGAGACCCAGTACTTC

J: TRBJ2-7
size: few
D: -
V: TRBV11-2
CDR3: CASSLGYGYEQYF
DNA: TGTGCCAGCAGCTTAGGATACGGATACGAGCAGTACTTC

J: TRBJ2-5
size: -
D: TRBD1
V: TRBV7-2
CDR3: CASSPRTGPGETQYF
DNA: TGTGCCAGCAGCCCGAGGACAGGCCCGGGAGAGACCCAGTACTTC

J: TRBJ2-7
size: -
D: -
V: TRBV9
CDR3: CASSVDLGSYEQYF
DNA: TGTGCCAGCAGCGTAGACCTGGGTTCCTACGAGCAGTACTTC

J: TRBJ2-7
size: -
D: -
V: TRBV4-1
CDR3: CASSQVSRYEQYF
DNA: TGCGCCAGCAGCCAAGTATCTCGGTACGAGCAGTACTTC

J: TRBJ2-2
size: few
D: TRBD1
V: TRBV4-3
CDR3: CASSQPLGTGNTGELFF
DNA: TGCGCCAGCAGCCAACCTCTCGGGACAGGGAACACCGGGGAGCTGTTTTTT

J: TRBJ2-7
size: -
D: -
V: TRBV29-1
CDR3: CSSRRSHEQYF
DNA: TGCAGCTCCAGGAGGTCCCACGAGCAGTACTTC

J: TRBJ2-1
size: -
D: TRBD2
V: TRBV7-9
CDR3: CASSLVSAGRSYNEQFF
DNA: TGTGCCAGCAGCTTAGTTTCAGCGGGAAGATCGTACAATGAGCAGTTCTTC

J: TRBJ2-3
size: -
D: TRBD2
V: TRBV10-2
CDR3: CASSSSGLAVLDTQYF
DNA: TGCGCCAGCAGTTCCTCGGGACTAGCGGTCTTGGATACGCAGTATTTT

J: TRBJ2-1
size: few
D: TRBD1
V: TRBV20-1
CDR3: CGPRQGNEQFF
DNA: TGCGGCCCAAGACAGGGCAATGAGCAGTTCTTC

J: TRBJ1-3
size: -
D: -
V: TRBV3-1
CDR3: CASTLDRPGNTIYF
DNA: TGTGCCAGCACCCTGGACAGACCTGGAAACACCATATATTTT

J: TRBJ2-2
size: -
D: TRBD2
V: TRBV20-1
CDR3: CCARDGLAGAYTGELFF
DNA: TGCTGTGCTAGAGACGGACTAGCGGGAGCATACACCGGGGAGCTGTTTTTT

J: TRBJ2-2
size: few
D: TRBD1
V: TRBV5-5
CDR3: CASSARQGASGELFF
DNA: TGTGCCAGCAGCGCCAGACAGGGGGCTAGCGGGGAGCTGTTTTTT

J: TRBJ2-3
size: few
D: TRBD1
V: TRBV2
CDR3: CASSRQGVGDTQYF
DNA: TGTGCCAGCAGTCGACAGGGGGTTGGGGATACGCAGTATTTT

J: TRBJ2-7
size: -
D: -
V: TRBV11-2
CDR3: CASSLVLGQEQYF
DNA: TGTGCCAGCAGCTTAGTGCTGGGCCAAGAGCAGTACTTC

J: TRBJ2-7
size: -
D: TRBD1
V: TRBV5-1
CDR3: CASSGGQGAYEQYF
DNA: TGCGCCAGCAGCGGAGGACAGGGTGCCTACGAGCAGTACTTC

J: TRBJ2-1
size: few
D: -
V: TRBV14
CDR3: CASSQDPANNEQFF
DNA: TGTGCCAGCAGCCAAGACCCAGCCAACAATGAGCAGTTCTTC

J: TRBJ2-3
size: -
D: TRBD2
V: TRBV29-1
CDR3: CSVGKREMDTQYF
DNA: TGCAGCGTTGGGAAGCGGGAGATGGATACGCAGTATTTT

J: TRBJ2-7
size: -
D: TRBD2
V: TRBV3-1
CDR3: CASSQTGGLAGYEQYF
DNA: TGTGCCAGCAGCCAAACCGGGGGACTAGCGGGCTACGAGCAGTACTTC

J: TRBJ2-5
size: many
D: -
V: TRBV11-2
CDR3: CASSFVRETQYF
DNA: TGTGCCAGCAGCTTTGTCCGAGAGACCCAGTACTTC

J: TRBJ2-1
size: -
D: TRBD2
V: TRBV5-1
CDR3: CASSRTSGSTEQFF
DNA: TGCGCCAGCAGTAGGACTAGCGGGAGCACTGAGCAGTTCTTC

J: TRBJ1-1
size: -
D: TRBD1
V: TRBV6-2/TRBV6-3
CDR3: CATRGFMNTEAFF
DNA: TGTGCCACCAGGGGGTTTATGAACACTGAAGCTTTCTTT

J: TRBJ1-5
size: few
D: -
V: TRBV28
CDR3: CASSLGVGPQHF
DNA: TGTGCCAGCAGTTTAGGGGTTGGGCCCCAGCATTTT

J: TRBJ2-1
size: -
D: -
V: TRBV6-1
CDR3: CASRLFEQFF
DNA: TGTGCCAGCAGGTTGTTTGAGCAGTTCTTC

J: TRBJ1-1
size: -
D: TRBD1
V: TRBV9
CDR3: CASTKEDTGGKDTEAFF
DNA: TGTGCCAGCACCAAAGAGGATACAGGGGGCAAGGACACTGAAGCTTTCTTT

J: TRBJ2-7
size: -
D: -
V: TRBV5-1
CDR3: CASTRAGTYEQYF
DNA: TGCGCCAGCACCCGGGCGGGGACCTACGAGCAGTACTTC

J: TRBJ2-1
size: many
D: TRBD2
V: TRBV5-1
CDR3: CASSPGTSGPSYNEQFF
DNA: TGCGCCAGCAGCCCCGGGACTAGCGGGCCCTCCTACAATGAGCAGTTCTTC

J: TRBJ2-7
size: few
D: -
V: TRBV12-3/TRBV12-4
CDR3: CASSFFQGEQYF
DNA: TGTGCCAGCAGTTTCTTCCAGGGGGAGCAGTACTTC

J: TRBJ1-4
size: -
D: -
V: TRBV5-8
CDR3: CASSLPRGGAANEKLFF
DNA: TGTGCCAGCAGCCTGCCTCGGGGGGGGGCCGCGAATGAAAAACTGTTTTTT

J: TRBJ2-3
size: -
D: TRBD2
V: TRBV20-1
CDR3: CSAAGALSTDTQYF
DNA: TGCAGTGCAGCGGGAGCCCTCAGCACAGATACGCAGTATTTT

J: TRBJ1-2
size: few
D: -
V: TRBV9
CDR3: CASSAQGFDYGYTF
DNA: TGTGCCAGCAGCGCACAGGGATTTGACTATGGCTACACCTTC

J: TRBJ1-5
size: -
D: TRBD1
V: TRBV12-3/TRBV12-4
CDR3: CASSLGTGWYQPQHF
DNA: TGTGCCAGCAGCTTGGGGACAGGGTGGTATCAGCCCCAGCATTTT

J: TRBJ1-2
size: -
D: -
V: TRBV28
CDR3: CASTPLVGAAIFDYGYTF
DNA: TGTGCCAGCACCCCCTTAGTGGGGGCGGCTATTTTCGACTATGGCTACACCTTC

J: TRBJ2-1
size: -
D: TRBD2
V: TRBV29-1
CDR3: CSVALAGNEQFF
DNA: TGCAGCGTTGCCCTAGCGGGGAATGAGCAGTTCTTC

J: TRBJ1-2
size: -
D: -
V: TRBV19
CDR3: CASIAGDGVYGYTF
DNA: TGTGCCAGTATCGCGGGGGATGGCGTGTATGGCTACACCTTC

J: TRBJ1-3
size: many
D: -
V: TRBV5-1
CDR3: CASSLGGFSGNTIYF
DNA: TGCGCCAGCAGCTTGGGAGGGTTCTCTGGAAACACCATATATTTT

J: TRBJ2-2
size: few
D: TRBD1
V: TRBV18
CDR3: CASSQKDRENTGELFF
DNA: TGTGCCAGCTCACAGAAGGACAGGGAGAACACCGGGGAGCTGTTTTTT

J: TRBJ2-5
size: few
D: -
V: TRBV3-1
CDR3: CASSQDRADPYQETQYF
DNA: TGTGCCAGCAGCCAAGATCGGGCAGACCCTTACCAAGAGACCCAGTACTTC

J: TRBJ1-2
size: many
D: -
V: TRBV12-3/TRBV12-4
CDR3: CASSLAGGGGYTF
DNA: TGTGCCAGCAGTTTAGCAGGGGGAGGCGGCTACACCTTC

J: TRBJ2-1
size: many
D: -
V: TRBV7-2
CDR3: CASSLASRGEQFF
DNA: TGTGCCAGCAGCTTAGCAAGCCGCGGTGAGCAGTTCTTC

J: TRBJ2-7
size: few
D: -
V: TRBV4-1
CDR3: CASSQEVRTDYEQYF
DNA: TGCGCCAGCAGCCAAGAGGTACGGACCGACTACGAGCAGTACTTC